The 4 T cell receptor beta chains reported below all come from one sample, sequenced in a study of blood T cell repertoires in COVID-19. Sequencing was performed with immunoSEQ multiplex PCR; in TCRdb, only in-frame clones are kept and a portion is missing. Of over 200,000 clones listed, about nine tenths are singletons. The sample consisted of peripheral blood. The receptors shown here come from a man aged 55-75 years who had recovered from COVID-19.

V and J are TRBV7-6 and TRBJ1-1; D may be TRBD1 (5 bases). V was trimmed by 1 base and J by 4 bases, leaving 10 bases between them. The length of the CDR3 is 14 residues. The germline V gene encodes CDR1 SGHVS and CDR2 FNYEAQ. CDR3 nucleotide sequence: TGTGCCAGCAGCTTAGGCGGAAGGGGCACTGAAGCTTTCTTT. Translated: CASSLGGRGTEAFF.

The chain is built from TRBV7-2 and TRBJ2-2; no clear D gene. Germline CDR1 reads SGHTA; CDR2 reads FQGNSA. This CDR3 region has 15 residues. The V gene lost 4 bases and the J gene lost 7 bases, with 16 bases spanning the gap. The CDR3 bases are TGTGCCAGCAGCTCCCGCTCCAGATATGGCGGGGAGCTGTTTTTT. Translated, it gives CASSSRSRYGGELFF.

The rearrangement joins TRBV9 to TRBJ2-7, with 12 bases fitting TRBD2. This CDR3 comprises 17 residues. The junction had 12 bases not matched to a gene; V was cut back by 4 bases and J by 4 bases. Per germline, CDR1 SGDLS and CDR2 YYNGEE. The chain's CDR3 is CASSSNPTSGGPYEQYF. The CDR3 nucleotides read TGTGCCAGCAGCTCCAACCCCACTAGCGGGGGGCCGTACGAGCAGTACTTC.

The chain couples TRBV10-2 to TRBJ2-7; 9 nucleotides agree with TRBD2. Germline lookup yields CDR1 WSHSY and CDR2 SAAADI. V trimming: 2 bases; J trimming: 2 bases; junction bases outside the gene matches: 4. The CDR3 length is 15 residues. The DNA of the CDR3 is TGCGCCAGCAGTGAGGGGCTAGCGGGACCCTACGAGCAGTACTTC. This encodes CASSEGLAGPYEQYF.